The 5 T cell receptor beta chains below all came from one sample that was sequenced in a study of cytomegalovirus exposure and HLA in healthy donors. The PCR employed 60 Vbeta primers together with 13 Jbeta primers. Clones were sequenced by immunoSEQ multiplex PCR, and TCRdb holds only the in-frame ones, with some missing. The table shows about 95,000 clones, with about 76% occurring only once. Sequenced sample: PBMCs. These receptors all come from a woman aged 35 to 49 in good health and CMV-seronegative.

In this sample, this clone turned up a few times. The DNA for the CDR3 is TGTGCCAGCAGCCAAGGAGGGGACTCTAATGAAAAACTGTTTTTT. It translates to CASSQGGDSNEKLFF. The chain uses TRBV5-4 and TRBJ1-4; D might be TRBD1 (5 bases). Germline V lookup: CDR1 SGHNT, CDR2 YYREEE (reference sequence). This CDR3 has 15 residues. With 4 bases removed from V and 3 bases from J, the gap between germline ends came to 13 bases.

The CDR3, as DNA: TGTGCCAGCAGTGAGGGACTAGCGGGGGGTTTTGTCGAGCAGTACTTC. This codes for CASSEGLAGGFVEQYF. The genes are TRBV6-1 and TRBJ2-7, with 15 bases identical to TRBD2. J lost 6 bases, V lost 3 bases, and 6 bases had no gene match. The length of the CDR3 is 16 residues. The V gene's germline CDR1 is MNHNS and CDR2 SASEGT.

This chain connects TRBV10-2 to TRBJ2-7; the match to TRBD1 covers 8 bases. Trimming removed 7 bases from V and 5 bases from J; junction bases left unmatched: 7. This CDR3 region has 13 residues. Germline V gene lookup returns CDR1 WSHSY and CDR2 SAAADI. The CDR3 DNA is TGCGCCAGCACGGCAGGGGGCTTCCACGAGCAGTACTTC. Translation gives CASTAGGFHEQYF.

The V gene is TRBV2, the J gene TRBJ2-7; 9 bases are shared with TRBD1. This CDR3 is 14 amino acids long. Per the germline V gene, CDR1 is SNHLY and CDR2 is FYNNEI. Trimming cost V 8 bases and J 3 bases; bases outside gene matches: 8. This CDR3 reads CASVTGTGLYEQYF. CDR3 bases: TGTGCCAGCGTAACCGGGACAGGGCTCTACGAGCAGTACTTC.

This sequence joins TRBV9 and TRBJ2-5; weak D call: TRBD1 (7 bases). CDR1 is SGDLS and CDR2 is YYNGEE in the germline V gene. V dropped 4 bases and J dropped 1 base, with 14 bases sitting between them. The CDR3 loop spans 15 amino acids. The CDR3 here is CASSTGGQLQETQYF. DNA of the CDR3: TGTGCCAGCAGCACCGGGGGACAGCTCCAAGAGACCCAGTACTTC. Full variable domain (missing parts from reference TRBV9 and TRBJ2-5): DSGVTQTPKHLITATGQRVTLRCSPRSGDLSVYWYQQSLDQGLQFLIQYYNGEERAKGNILERFSAQQFPDLHSELNLSSLELGDSALYFCASSTGGQLQETQYFGPGTRLLVL.